The sequence of this TCR beta chain was determined in a study of regulatory T cells in long-lasting Graves disease. Study-level points and caveats: Persistent Graves' disease cases displayed lower TCR diversity than newly diagnosed ones.

The length of the CDR3 is 14 residues. After removal of 10 bases from V and 1 base from J, the junction contained 10 bases not matched to a gene. Per germline, CDR1 SGHNT and CDR2 YYREEE (reference sequence). As concerns this clonotype: Its matching antigen is unknown.

Library construction for TCR beta used iRepertoire HTBI primers and Arm-PCR of CDR3 regions. TCRdb itself ran the multiplex PCR reads through MiXCR, one entry per CDR3 protein. Among roughly 400,000 distinct CDR3 sequences, roughly a fifth were seen once, and the ten largest hold more than 13%. The sample's time point: persistent/refractory GD, antithyroid drugs over 5 years with positive TRAb. With RNA extracted from PBMCs as input, the TCR library was made. EDTA tubes collected 7.5 to 9 milliliters of peripheral blood. The TCR comes from a female donor with Graves disease. The chain couples TRBV5-4 to TRBJ2-5, with TRBD2 identical over 7 bases. The input for sequencing was peripheral blood mononuclear cells (PBMCs), taken when the disease was refractory, from a patient treated with antithyroid drugs. CDR3 sequence reads: CAVGNGGTQETQYF. The CDR3 DNA is TGTGCCGTGGGAAACGGGGGGACCCAAGAGACCCAGTACTTC.